The rows below give T cell receptor beta chains drawn from one sample of a study of OX40 agonist ivuxolimab in advanced cancers. Here immunoSEQ multiplex PCR was the method, and the copy in TCRdb shows in-frame clones only, minus some. The repertoire consists of some 74,000 clones, with roughly 78% occurring once and the leading ten covering around 5.1%. The sequencing used CD4+ or CD8+ T cells sorted from blood, collected in a trial of the OX40 agonist ivuxolimab. The receptors derive from an adult with an advanced solid tumor such as melanoma, head and neck, liver or kidney cancer. CDR3s include the opening cysteine and the closing phenylalanine or tryptophan. Fields, in order: J gene, clone size, V gene, D gene, CDR3 protein, CDR3 DNA. A D gene is named only where the DNA matches it firmly. For some rows the clone size is stated as once, few or many, or as a class when expanded; others skip it.

TRBJ2-3	.	TRBV18	.	CASSPRASVRTDTQYF	TGTGCCAGCTCACCAAGGGCTAGCGTACGCACAGATACGCAGTATTTT
TRBJ2-7	.	TRBV28	.	CASRSSFGESSYEQYF	TGTGCCAGCAGGTCTTCCTTTGGGGAGAGCTCCTACGAGCAGTACTTC
TRBJ2-3	once	TRBV10-3	TRBD2	CAIRQPTSGSSDTQYF	TGTGCCATCAGGCAACCAACTAGCGGGAGCAGCGATACGCAGTATTTT
TRBJ1-3	.	TRBV6-5	TRBD1	CASSAYGTGKNTIYF	TGTGCCAGCAGTGCATACGGGACAGGGAAAAACACCATATATTTT
TRBJ1-4	.	TRBV5-4	TRBD1	CASSRGGQLDEKLFF	TGTGCCAGCAGCCGGGGGGGACAGTTAGATGAAAAACTGTTTTTT
TRBJ2-1	once	TRBV6-5	.	CASSYSNRRGEQFF	TGTGCCAGCAGTTACTCGAATCGCAGGGGTGAGCAGTTCTTC
TRBJ2-7	few	TRBV19	.	CASSPTATTYEQYF	TGTGCCAGTAGCCCGACAGCTACGACCTACGAGCAGTACTTC
TRBJ2-5	.	TRBV28	.	CASSFWQAGEETQYF	TGTGCCAGCAGTTTCTGGCAGGCCGGGGAAGAGACCCAGTACTTC
TRBJ1-5	.	TRBV23-1	TRBD1	CASSLGQGDNQPQHF	TGCGCCAGCAGTCTGGGACAGGGTGACAATCAGCCCCAGCATTTT
TRBJ2-5	.	TRBV5-4	TRBD2	CASKLAGGHQETQYF	TGTGCCAGCAAGCTAGCGGGGGGCCACCAAGAGACCCAGTACTTC
TRBJ2-1	.	TRBV4-3	.	CASSQDRFGRQFF	TGCGCCAGCAGCCAAGATAGGTTTGGGAGGCAGTTCTTC
TRBJ2-2	.	TRBV5-1	.	CASRPAGVQTGELFF	TGCGCCAGCAGACCGGCAGGGGTCCAAACCGGGGAGCTGTTTTTT
TRBJ2-3	.	TRBV5-1	.	CASSSGESSTDTQYF	TGCGCCAGCAGCTCGGGGGAGTCTAGCACAGATACGCAGTATTTT
TRBJ1-1	.	TRBV5-1	TRBD1	CASSLMTGRLGTEAFF	TGCGCCAGCAGCCTAATGACAGGGCGATTAGGCACTGAAGCTTTCTTT
TRBJ2-3	.	TRBV2	.	CASSGDPGLADTQYF	TGTGCCAGCAGTGGGGACCCCGGGCTGGCAGATACGCAGTATTTT
TRBJ1-3	.	TRBV15	.	CATSRDRTGNTIYF	TGTGCCACCAGCAGAGATCGAACCGGAAACACCATATATTTT
TRBJ2-7	.	TRBV2	.	CASSEGGTHPREQYF	TGTGCCAGCAGTGAAGGGGGGACCCACCCCCGCGAGCAGTACTTC
TRBJ2-2	.	TRBV11-3	TRBD1	CASSRRTGGGTGELFF	TGTGCCAGCAGCCGGAGGACAGGGGGCGGAACCGGGGAGCTGTTTTTT
TRBJ2-7	.	TRBV15	TRBD2	CATSRAAGTSGAEQYF	TGTGCCACCAGCCGAGCGGCCGGGACTAGCGGGGCCGAGCAGTACTTC
TRBJ2-2	.	TRBV5-5	.	CASSPRDYTGELFF	TGTGCCAGCAGCCCCCGAGACTACACCGGGGAGCTGTTTTTT
TRBJ1-1	.	TRBV18	TRBD1	CASLQQGRENTEAFF	TGTGCCAGCTTACAACAGGGGAGGGAGAACACTGAAGCTTTCTTT
TRBJ2-6	.	TRBV19	.	CASSTYRESLSSGANVLTF	TGTGCCAGTAGTACCTACAGGGAGAGCCTCAGCTCTGGGGCCAACGTCCTGACTTTC
TRBJ2-7	.	TRBV6-5	.	CASSYDPQAVYEQYF	TGTGCCAGCAGTTACGACCCCCAGGCTGTCTACGAGCAGTACTTC
TRBJ1-6	.	TRBV6-6	.	CASSYYRTDNSPLHF	TGTGCCAGCAGTTACTATAGGACAGATAATTCACCCCTCCACTTT
TRBJ1-5	.	TRBV7-2	.	CASSLQGGNQPQHF	TGTGCCAGCAGCTTACAGGGCGGCAATCAGCCCCAGCATTTT
TRBJ1-4	.	TRBV28	.	CASSPVQGGTNEKLFF	TGTGCCAGCAGCCCTGTTCAGGGAGGGACTAATGAAAAACTGTTTTTT
TRBJ2-7	.	TRBV5-5	.	CASSLREFPYEQYF	TGTGCCAGCAGCTTGCGGGAGTTTCCCTACGAGCAGTACTTC
TRBJ2-1	.	TRBV14	TRBD1	CASSLQGKGANEQFF	TGTGCCAGCAGCCTCCAGGGGAAGGGGGCGAATGAGCAGTTCTTC